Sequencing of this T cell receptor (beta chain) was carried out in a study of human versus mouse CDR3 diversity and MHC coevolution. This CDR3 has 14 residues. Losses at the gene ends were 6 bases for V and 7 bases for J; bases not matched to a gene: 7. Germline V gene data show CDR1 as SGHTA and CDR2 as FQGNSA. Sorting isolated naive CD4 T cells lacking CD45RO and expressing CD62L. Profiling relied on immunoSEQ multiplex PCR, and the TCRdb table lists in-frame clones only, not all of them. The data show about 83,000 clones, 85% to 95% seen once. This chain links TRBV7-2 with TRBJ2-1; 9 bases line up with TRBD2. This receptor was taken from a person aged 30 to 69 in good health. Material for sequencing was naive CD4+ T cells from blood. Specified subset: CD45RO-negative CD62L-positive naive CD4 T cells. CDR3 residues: CASRVAGAGNEQFF. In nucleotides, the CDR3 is TGTGCCAGCAGGGTAGCGGGAGCTGGTAATGAGCAGTTCTTC. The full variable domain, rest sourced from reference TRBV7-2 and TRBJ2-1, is GAGVSQSPSNKVTEKGKDVELRCDPISGHTALYWYRQSLGQGLEFLIYFQGNSAPDKSGLPSDRFSAERTGGSVSTLTIQRTQQEDSAVYLCASRVAGAGNEQFFGPGTRLTVL.